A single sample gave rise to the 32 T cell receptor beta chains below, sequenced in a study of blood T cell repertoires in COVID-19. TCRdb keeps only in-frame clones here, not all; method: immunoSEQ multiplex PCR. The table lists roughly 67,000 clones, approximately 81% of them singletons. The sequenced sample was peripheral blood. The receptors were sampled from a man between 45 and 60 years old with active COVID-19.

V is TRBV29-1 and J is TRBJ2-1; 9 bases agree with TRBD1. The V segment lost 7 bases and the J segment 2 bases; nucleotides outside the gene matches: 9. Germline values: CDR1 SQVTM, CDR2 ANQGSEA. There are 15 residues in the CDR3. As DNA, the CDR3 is TGCAGCGCCAGCCGCCGGGACAGGGCCTACAATGAGCAGTTCTTC. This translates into CSASRRDRAYNEQFF.

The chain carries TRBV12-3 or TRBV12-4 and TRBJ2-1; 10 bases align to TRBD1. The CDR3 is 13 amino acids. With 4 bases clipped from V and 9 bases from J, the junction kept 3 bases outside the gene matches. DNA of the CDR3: TGTGCCAGCAGTTCAGGGACAGGGGTTGAGCAGTTCTTC. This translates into CASSSGTGVEQFF.

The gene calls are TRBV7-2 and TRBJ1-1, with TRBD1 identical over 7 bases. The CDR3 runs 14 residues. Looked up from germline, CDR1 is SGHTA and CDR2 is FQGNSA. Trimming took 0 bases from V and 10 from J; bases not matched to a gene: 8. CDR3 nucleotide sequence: TGTGCCAGCAGCTTAGCGGGCCGACAGGGAGGAGCTTTCTTT. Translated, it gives CASSLAGRQGGAFF. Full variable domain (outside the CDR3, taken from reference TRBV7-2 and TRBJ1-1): GAGVSQSPSNKVTEKGKDVELRCDPISGHTALYWYRQSLGQGLEFLIYFQGNSAPDKSGLPSDRFSAERTGGSVSTLTIQRTQQEDSAVYLCASSLAGRQGGAFFGQGTRLTVV.

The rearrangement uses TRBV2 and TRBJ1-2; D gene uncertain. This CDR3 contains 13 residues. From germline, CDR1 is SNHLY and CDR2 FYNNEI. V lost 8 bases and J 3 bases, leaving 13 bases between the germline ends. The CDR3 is CASSRNWDYGYTF. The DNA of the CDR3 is TGTGCCAGCTCTAGGAATTGGGACTATGGCTACACCTTC. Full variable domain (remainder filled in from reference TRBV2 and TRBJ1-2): EPEVTQTPSHQVTQMGQEVILRCVPISNHLYFYWYRQILGQKVEFLVSFYNNEISEKSEIFDDQFSVERPDGSNFTLKIRSTKLEDSAMYFCASSRNWDYGYTFGSGTRLTVV.

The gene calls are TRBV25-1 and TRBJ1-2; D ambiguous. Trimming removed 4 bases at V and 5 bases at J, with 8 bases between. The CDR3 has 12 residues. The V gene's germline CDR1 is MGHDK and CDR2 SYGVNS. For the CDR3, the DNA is TGTGCCAGCAGTGCTTACAGATATGGCTACACCTTC. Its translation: CASSAYRYGYTF.

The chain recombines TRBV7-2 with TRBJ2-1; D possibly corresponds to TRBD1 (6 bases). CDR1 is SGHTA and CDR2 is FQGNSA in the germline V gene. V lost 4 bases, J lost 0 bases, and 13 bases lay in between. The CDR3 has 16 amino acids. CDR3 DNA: TGTGCCAGCAGCTCAAATGGGGGCCTCTCCTACAATGAGCAGTTCTTC. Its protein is CASSSNGGLSYNEQFF.

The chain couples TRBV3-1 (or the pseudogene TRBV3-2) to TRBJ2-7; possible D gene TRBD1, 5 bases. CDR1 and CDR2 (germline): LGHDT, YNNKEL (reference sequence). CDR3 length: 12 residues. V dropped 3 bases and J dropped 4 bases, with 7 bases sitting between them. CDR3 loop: CASSHQGYEQYF. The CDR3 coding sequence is TGTGCCAGCAGCCACCAGGGATACGAGCAGTACTTC.

The CDR3 sequence is CASSAPRGGNTF. The CDR3 DNA is TGTGCCAGCAGTGCACCTCGAGGGGGTAACACCTTC. The rearrangement uses TRBV28 and TRBJ1-2, with D possibly TRBD1 on 6 matching bases. V was pared by 5 bases and J by 12 bases, with 16 bases between. Germline V gives CDR1 MDHEN, CDR2 SYDVKM. This CDR3 is 12 amino acids long.

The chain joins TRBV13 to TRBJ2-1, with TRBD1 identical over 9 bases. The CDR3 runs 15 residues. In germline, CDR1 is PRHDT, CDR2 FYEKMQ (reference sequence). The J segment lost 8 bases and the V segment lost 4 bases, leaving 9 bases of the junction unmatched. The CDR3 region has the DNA TGTGCCAGCAGCTGGACAGGGGCGGGGGTCGATGAGCAGTTCTTC. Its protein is CASSWTGAGVDEQFF.

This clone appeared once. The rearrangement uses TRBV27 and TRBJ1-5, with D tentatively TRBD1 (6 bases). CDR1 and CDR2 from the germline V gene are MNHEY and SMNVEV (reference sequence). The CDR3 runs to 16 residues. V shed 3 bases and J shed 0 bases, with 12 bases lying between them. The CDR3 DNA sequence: TGTGCCAGCAGTTTCCAGGGGCCCAATAGCAATCAGCCCCAGCATTTT. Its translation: CASSFQGPNSNQPQHF.

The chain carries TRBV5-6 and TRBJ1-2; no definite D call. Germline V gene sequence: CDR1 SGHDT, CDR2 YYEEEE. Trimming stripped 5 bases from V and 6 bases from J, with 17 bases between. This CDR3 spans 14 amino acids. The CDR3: CASRAGEWVDGYTF. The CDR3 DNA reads TGTGCCAGCAGGGCGGGAGAGTGGGTGGATGGCTACACCTTC.

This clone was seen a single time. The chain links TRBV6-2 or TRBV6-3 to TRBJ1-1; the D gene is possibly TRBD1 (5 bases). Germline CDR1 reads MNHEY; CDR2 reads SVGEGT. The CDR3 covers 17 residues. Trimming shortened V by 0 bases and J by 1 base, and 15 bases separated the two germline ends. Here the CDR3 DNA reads TGTGCCAGCAGTTACTCCCTCGGGGGTTCTGCGAACACTGAAGCTTTCTTT. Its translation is CASSYSLGGSANTEAFF.

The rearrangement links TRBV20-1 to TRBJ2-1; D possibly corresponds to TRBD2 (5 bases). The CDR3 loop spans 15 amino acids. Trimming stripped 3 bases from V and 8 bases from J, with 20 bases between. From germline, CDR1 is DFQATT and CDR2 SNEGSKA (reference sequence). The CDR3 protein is CSASVQVAADYEQFF. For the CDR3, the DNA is TGCAGTGCTAGTGTCCAGGTCGCGGCGGACTATGAGCAGTTCTTC.

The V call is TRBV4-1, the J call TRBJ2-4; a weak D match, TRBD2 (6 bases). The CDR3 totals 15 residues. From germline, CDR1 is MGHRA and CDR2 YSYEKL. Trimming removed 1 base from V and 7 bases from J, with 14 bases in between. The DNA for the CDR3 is TGCGCCAGCAGCCAAGGGAGGGGAGGTGGGAACATTCAGTACTTC. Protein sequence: CASSQGRGGGNIQYF.

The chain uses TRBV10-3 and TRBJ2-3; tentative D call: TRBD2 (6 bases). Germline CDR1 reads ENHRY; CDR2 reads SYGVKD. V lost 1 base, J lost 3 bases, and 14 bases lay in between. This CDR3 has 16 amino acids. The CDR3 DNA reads TGTGCCATCAGTGAGTTGGGGGGAGGCAAGACAGATACGCAGTATTTT. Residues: CAISELGGGKTDTQYF.

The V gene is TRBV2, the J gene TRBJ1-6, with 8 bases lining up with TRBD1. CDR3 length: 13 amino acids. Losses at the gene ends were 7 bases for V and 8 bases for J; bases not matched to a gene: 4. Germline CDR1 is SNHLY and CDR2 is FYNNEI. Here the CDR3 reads CASTGQGYSPLHF. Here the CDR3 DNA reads TGTGCCAGCACCGGACAGGGTTATTCACCCCTCCACTTT.

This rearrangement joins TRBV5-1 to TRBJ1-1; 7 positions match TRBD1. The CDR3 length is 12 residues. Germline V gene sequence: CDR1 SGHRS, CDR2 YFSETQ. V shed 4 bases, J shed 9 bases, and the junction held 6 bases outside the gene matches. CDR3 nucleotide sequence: TGCGCCAGCAGCACGGAAGGGGGCAAAGCTTTCTTT. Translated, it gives CASSTEGGKAFF.

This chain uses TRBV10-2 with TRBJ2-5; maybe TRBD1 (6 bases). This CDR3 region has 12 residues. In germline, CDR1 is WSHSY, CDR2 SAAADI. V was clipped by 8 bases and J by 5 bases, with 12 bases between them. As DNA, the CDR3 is TGCGCCAGCGCCAGGCAGGGGGAGACCCAGTACTTC. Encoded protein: CASARQGETQYF.

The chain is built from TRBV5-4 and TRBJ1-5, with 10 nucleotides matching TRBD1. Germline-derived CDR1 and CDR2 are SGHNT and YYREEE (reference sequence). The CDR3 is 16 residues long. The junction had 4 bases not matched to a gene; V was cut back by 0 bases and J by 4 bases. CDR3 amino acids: CASSLGGDRGNQPQHF. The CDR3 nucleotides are TGTGCCAGCAGCTTGGGAGGGGACAGGGGAAATCAGCCCCAGCATTTT.

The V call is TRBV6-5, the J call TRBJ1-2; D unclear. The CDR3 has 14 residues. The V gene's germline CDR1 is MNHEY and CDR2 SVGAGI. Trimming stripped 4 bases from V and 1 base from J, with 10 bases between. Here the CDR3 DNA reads TGTGCCAGCAGTTGGGGAGCGAATAACTATGGCTACACCTTC. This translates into CASSWGANNYGYTF.

This CDR3 reads CAAGTDPFYNEQFF. DNA for the CDR3: TGTGCAGCGGGGACGGATCCCTTTTACAATGAGCAGTTCTTC. V gene TRBV27 combines with J gene TRBJ2-1, with 7 nucleotides matching TRBD2. Germline V gene data show CDR1 as MNHEY and CDR2 as SMNVEV (reference sequence). The CDR3 runs 14 residues.

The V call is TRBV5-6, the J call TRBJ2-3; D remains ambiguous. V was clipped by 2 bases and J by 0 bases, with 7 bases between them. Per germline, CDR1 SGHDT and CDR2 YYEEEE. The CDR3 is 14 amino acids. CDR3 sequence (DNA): TGTGCCAGCAGCTTTGGCACAAGCACAGATACGCAGTATTTT. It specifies CASSFGTSTDTQYF.

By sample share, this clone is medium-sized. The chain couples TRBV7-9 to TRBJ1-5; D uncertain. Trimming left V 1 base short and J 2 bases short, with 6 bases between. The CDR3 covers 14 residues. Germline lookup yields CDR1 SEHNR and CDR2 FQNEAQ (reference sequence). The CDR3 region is CASSLESGNQPQHF. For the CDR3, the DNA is TGTGCCAGCAGCTTAGAATCGGGCAATCAGCCCCAGCATTTT.

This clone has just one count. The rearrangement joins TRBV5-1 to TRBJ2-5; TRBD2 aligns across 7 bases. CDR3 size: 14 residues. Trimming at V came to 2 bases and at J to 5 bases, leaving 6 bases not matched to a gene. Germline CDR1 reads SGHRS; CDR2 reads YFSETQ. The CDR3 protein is CASSFRSSGETQYF. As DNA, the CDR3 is TGCGCCAGCAGCTTTAGGTCTAGCGGTGAGACCCAGTACTTC.

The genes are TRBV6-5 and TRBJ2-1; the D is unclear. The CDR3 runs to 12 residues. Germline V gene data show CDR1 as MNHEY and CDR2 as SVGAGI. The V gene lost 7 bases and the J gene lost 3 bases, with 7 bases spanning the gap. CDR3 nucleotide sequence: TGTGCCAGCACGCAGGACTACAATGAGCAGTTCTTC. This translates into CASTQDYNEQFF.

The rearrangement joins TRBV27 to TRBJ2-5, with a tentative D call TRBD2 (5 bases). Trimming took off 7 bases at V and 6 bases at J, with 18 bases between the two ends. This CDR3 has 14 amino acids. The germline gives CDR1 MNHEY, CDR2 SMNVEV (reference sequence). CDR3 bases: TGTGCCAGCACGGGGTCGGGCGGCTGGAAGACCCAGTACTTC. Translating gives CASTGSGGWKTQYF.

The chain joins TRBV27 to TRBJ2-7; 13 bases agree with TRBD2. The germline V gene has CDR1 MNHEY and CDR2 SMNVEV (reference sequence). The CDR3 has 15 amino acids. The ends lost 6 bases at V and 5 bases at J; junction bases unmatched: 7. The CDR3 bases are TGTGCCAGCAGAAAGAGACTAGCGGGGGGCGACGAGCAGTACTTC. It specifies CASRKRLAGGDEQYF.

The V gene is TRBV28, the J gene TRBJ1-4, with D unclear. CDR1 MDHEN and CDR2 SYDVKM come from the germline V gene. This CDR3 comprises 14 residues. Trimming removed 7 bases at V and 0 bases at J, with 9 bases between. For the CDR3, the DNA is TGTGCCAGCATCCCGGTGGCAACTAATGAAAAACTGTTTTTT. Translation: CASIPVATNEKLFF.

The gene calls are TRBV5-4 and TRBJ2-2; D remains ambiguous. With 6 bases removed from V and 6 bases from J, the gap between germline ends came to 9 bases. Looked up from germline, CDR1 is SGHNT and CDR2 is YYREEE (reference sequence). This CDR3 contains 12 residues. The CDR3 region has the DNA TGTGCCAGCACCCCCCGTTCCGGGGAGCTGTTTTTT. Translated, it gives CASTPRSGELFF.

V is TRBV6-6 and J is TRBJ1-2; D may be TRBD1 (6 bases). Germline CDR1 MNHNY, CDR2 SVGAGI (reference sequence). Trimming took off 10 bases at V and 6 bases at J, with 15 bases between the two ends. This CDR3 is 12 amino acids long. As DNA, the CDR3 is TGTGCCACCCACCGGGACACGGATGGCTACACCTTC. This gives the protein CATHRDTDGYTF.

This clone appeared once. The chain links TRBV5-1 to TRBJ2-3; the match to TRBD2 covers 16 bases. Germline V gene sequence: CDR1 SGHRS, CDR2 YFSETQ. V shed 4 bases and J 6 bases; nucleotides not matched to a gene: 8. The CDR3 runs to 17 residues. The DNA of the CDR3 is TGCGCCAGCAGCCCGGGACTAGCGGGGGGGCCTGGCGATACGCAGTATTTT. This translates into CASSPGLAGGPGDTQYF.

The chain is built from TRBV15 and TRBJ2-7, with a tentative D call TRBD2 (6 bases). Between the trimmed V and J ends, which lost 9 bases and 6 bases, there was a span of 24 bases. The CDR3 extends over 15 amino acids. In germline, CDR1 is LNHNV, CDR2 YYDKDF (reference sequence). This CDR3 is CATCPGLASPGEQYF. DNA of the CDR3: TGTGCCACTTGCCCCGGTCTAGCGTCACCTGGCGAGCAGTACTTC.